Listed here are 10 T cell receptor beta chains from one sample, sequenced in a study of siplizumab effects on memory and regulatory T cells. The table came from immunoSEQ multiplex PCR; TCRdb's copy has only in-frame clones and leaves some out. The repertoire holds 60,000 to 65,000 clones, with 79% as singletons. Sequencing was performed on memory CD4+ T cells sorted from blood. All receptors come from a human donor in good health.

The chain carries TRBV29-1 and TRBJ1-4; 7 bases fit TRBD1. V trimming: 1 base; J trimming: 8 bases; junction bases outside the gene matches: 7. The CDR3 is 14 amino acids. Germline assignment: CDR1 SQVTM and CDR2 ANQGSEA. This CDR3 is CSVEGRQGVEKLFF. The CDR3 region has the DNA TGCAGCGTTGAAGGGCGTCAGGGGGTCGAAAAACTGTTTTTT.

This clone was observed a handful of times. The CDR3 sequence: CASSLGRGFYGYTF. The CDR3 DNA sequence: TGCGCCAGCAGCTTGGGGCGGGGTTTCTATGGCTACACCTTC. V and J are TRBV5-1 and TRBJ1-2; D gene ambiguous. The CDR3 consists of 14 residues. Germline V gives CDR1 SGHRS, CDR2 YFSETQ. Trimming shortened V by 0 bases and J by 4 bases, and 10 bases separated the two germline ends.

A note on this clone: Other DNA sequences of this sample code for an identical CDR3. This rearrangement joins TRBV18 to TRBJ1-1; D ambiguous. Trimming cost V 6 bases and J 1 base, with 9 bases left between them. This CDR3 comprises 13 residues. Per the germline V gene, CDR1 is KGHSH and CDR2 is LQKENI. The CDR3 DNA sequence: TGTGCCAGCTCCCTGAACAAGAACACTGAAGCTTTCTTT. It codes for CASSLNKNTEAFF. Variable domain in full (rest from reference TRBV18 and TRBJ1-1): NAGVMQNPRHLVRRRGQEARLRCSPMKGHSHVYWYRQLPEEGLKFMVYLQKENIIDESGMPKERFSAEFPKEGPSILRIQQVVRGDSAAYFCASSLNKNTEAFFGQGTRLTVV.

V and J are TRBV7-7 and TRBJ1-2; a weak D match, TRBD1 (6 bases). Germline-derived CDR1 and CDR2 are SSHAT and FNYEAQ (reference sequence). With 1 base removed from V and 8 bases from J, the gap between germline ends came to 17 bases. The length of the CDR3 is 15 residues. The CDR3 loop reads CASSLEQGGSLGYTF. CDR3 in DNA: TGTGCCAGCAGCTTAGAACAGGGAGGATCGTTGGGCTACACCTTC.

In its sample, this clone ranks as medium-sized (0.01 to 0.1%). V usage is TRBV10-3 and J usage is TRBJ1-5, with D perhaps TRBD1 (6 bases). Between the trimmed V and J ends, which lost 10 bases and 0 bases, there was a span of 13 bases. The germline gives CDR1 ENHRY, CDR2 SYGVKD. The CDR3 consists of 14 residues. CDR3 sequence (DNA): TGTGCCACGAGACAGGCCTATAGCAATCAGCCCCAGCATTTT. Translated: CATRQAYSNQPQHF.

This clone showed up just a few times. CDR3 in amino acids: CARGTGLYGYTF. In DNA form, the CDR3 reads TGTGCCCGGGGGACGGGACTCTATGGCTACACCTTC. The V and J genes are TRBV30 and TRBJ1-2, with D perhaps matching TRBD1 (5 bases). CDR1 GTSNPN and CDR2 SVGIG come from the germline V gene (reference sequence). Trimming removed 8 bases from V and 4 bases from J, with 14 bases in between. The length of the CDR3 is 12 residues.

This chain connects TRBV2 to TRBJ2-3, with unresolved D. The CDR3 runs 13 residues. Germline-derived CDR1 and CDR2 are SNHLY and FYNNEI. The ends were cut back, 4 bases at V and 4 bases at J, with 9 bases in the middle. DNA for the CDR3: TGTGCCAGCAGTGTTAATCGCGCAGATACGCAGTATTTT. Translation gives CASSVNRADTQYF.

This chain links TRBV9 with TRBJ1-2; 10 bases match TRBD1. The length of the CDR3 is 16 residues. The V gene end was trimmed by 4 bases and the J gene end by 5 bases; junction bases not matched to a gene: 11. In germline, CDR1 is SGDLS, CDR2 YYNGEE. This chain's CDR3 is CASSLAPGTGAYGYTF. The CDR3 coding sequence is TGTGCCAGCAGCTTGGCTCCCGGGACAGGGGCTTATGGCTACACCTTC.

Note on this clone: The identical CDR3 is also encoded by other nucleotide sequences in the sample. The chain recombines TRBV14 with TRBJ2-7; no clear D. V dropped 1 base and J dropped 6 bases, with 10 bases sitting between them. CDR3 length equals 13 residues. The germline CDR1 and CDR2 sequences are SGHDN and FVKESK. CDR3 coding DNA: TGTGCCAGCAGCCAAGTCTCGCTGGGCGAGCAGTACTTC. It yields the protein CASSQVSLGEQYF.

CDR3 sequence reads: CASRRSWQGVGGYTF. The CDR3 region has the DNA TGTGCCAGCAGACGTTCATGGCAGGGGGTGGGTGGCTACACCTTC. The rearrangement uses TRBV27 and TRBJ1-2, with 7 bases fitting TRBD1. V shed 6 bases, J shed 7 bases, and the junction held 14 bases outside the gene matches. This CDR3 comprises 15 residues. Germline V gene sequence: CDR1 MNHEY, CDR2 SMNVEV (reference sequence).